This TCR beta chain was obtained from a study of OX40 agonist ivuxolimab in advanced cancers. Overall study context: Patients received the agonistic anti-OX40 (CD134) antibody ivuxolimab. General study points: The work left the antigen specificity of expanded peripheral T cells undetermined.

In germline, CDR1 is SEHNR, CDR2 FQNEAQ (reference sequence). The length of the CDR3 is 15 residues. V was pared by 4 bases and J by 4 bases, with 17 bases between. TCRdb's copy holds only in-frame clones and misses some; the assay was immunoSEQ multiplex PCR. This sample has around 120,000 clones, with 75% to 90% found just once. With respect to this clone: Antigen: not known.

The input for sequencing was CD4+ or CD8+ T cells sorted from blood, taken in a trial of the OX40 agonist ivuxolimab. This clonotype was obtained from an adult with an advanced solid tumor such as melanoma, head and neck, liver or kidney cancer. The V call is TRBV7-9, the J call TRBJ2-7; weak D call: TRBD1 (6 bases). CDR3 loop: CASSYNPQGAYEQYF. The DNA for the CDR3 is TGTGCCAGCAGCTACAACCCACAGGGAGCATACGAGCAGTACTTC.